This entry lists 15 T cell receptor beta chains sequenced from one sample in a study of cytomegalovirus exposure and HLA in healthy donors. The PCR contained 60 Vbeta and 13 Jbeta primers. The repertoire was sequenced with immunoSEQ multiplex PCR; TCRdb's copy has only in-frame clones and lacks some. The sample has 100,000 or so clones, more than 70% seen once; the top ten hold 2.1%. Input material: PBMCs. The receptors were gathered from a man aged 25 to 40 in good health and CMV-seronegative.

The CDR3 coding sequence is TGTGCCAGCAGCCCTCGAGGACAGTTGGGTCAGCCCCAGCATTTT. Its protein product is CASSPRGQLGQPQHF. The chain has TRBV9 and TRBJ1-5; D is possibly TRBD1 (6 bases). The CDR3 is 15 amino acids. V was clipped by 4 bases and J by 6 bases, with 17 bases between them. In germline, CDR1 is SGDLS, CDR2 YYNGEE.

The chain is built from TRBV29-1 and TRBJ2-7; 8 bases agree with TRBD2. Germline assignment: CDR1 SQVTM and CDR2 ANQGSEA. This CDR3 contains 14 residues. V was clipped by 1 base and J by 6 bases; unmatched bases: 8. The CDR3 spells CSVEAGGAVREQYF. The CDR3 region has the DNA TGCAGCGTTGAAGCGGGAGGGGCAGTGCGCGAGCAGTACTTC.

This clone showed up just once. This chain uses TRBV10-3 with TRBJ1-1; D is uncertain. The germline gives CDR1 ENHRY, CDR2 SYGVKD. Trimming shortened V by 3 bases and J by 1 base, and 21 bases separated the two germline ends. This CDR3 comprises 18 residues. The CDR3 DNA sequence: TGTGCCATCAGTGATAAGGGTGCGGCGGGAGGAGGGAACACTGAAGCTTTCTTT. It translates to CAISDKGAAGGGNTEAFF.

This rearrangement joins TRBV18 to TRBJ1-1; no clear D. This CDR3 contains 13 residues. V gave up 5 bases and J gave up 0 bases, with 7 bases separating them. Germline V gene sequence: CDR1 KGHSH, CDR2 LQKENI. DNA of the CDR3: TGTGCCAGCTCAGAAGAGATGAACACTGAAGCTTTCTTT. Protein sequence: CASSEEMNTEAFF. The full variable domain, its missing parts supplied by reference TRBV18 and TRBJ1-1, is NAGVMQNPRHLVRRRGQEARLRCSPMKGHSHVYWYRQLPEEGLKFMVYLQKENIIDESGMPKERFSAEFPKEGPSILRIQQVVRGDSAAYFCASSEEMNTEAFFGQGTRLTVV.

The chain is built from TRBV9 and TRBJ2-7; TRBD2 agrees at 11 bases. Germline V gives CDR1 SGDLS, CDR2 YYNGEE. There are 15 residues in the CDR3. The V segment lost 4 bases and the J segment 2 bases; nucleotides outside the gene matches: 5. Here the CDR3 reads CASSSGTSGTYEQYF. The CDR3 region has the DNA TGTGCCAGCAGCTCCGGGACTAGCGGAACCTACGAGCAGTACTTC.

The chain carries TRBV5-1 and TRBJ2-5, with D unclear. Trimming cost V 0 bases and J 5 bases, with 11 bases left between them. Germline CDR1 reads SGHRS; CDR2 reads YFSETQ. The CDR3 is 14 residues long. CDR3: CASSLERHRETQYF. In nucleotides, the CDR3 is TGCGCCAGCAGCTTGGAAAGACACCGGGAGACCCAGTACTTC.

The rearrangement joins TRBV30 to TRBJ2-7; D is ambiguous. With 0 bases removed from V and 3 bases from J, the gap between germline ends came to 6 bases. The CDR3 length is 12 residues. Germline V gene sequence: CDR1 GTSNPN, CDR2 SVGIG (reference sequence). In nucleotides, the CDR3 is TGTGCCTGGAGTGTAAGGAGCTACGAGCAGTACTTC. This codes for CAWSVRSYEQYF.

The V call is TRBV2, the J call TRBJ1-2; 8 bases fit TRBD1. The CDR3 spans 14 residues. The trim removed 8 bases at V and 4 bases at J, leaving 9 bases unmatched. Looked up from germline, CDR1 is SNHLY and CDR2 is FYNNEI. This CDR3 reads CASGGTGFSYGYTF. The CDR3 DNA reads TGTGCCAGCGGAGGGACAGGTTTTTCCTATGGCTACACCTTC. The full variable domain, in which reference TRBV2 and TRBJ1-2 provide the parts outside the CDR3, is EPEVTQTPSHQVTQMGQEVILRCVPISNHLYFYWYRQILGQKVEFLVSFYNNEISEKSEIFDDQFSVERPDGSNFTLKIRSTKLEDSAMYFCASGGTGFSYGYTFGSGTRLTVV.

The chain has TRBV7-9 and TRBJ2-6; D is unresolved. This CDR3 comprises 14 residues. The V end was cut by 6 bases, the J end by 0 bases, with 6 bases between. Germline CDR1 is SEHNR and CDR2 is FQNEAQ (reference sequence). CDR3 DNA: TGTGCCAGCAGGAGTCCCTCTGGGGCCAACGTCCTGACTTTC. This gives the protein CASRSPSGANVLTF.

The rearrangement uses TRBV19 and TRBJ2-1, with D perhaps matching TRBD2 (7 bases). Germline V CDR1 and CDR2: LNHDA, SQIVND (reference sequence). V was cut by 0 bases and J by 9 bases, with 12 bases left in between. This CDR3 spans 14 amino acids. The CDR3 DNA reads TGTGCCAGTAGTATAGAAGGAAGGGGGGGTGAGCAGTTCTTC. Translated: CASSIEGRGGEQFF.

This rearrangement joins TRBV7-3 to TRBJ2-7, with 12 bases fitting TRBD1. J gave up 4 bases and V 3 bases, and 1 base lay outside the gene matches. Germline CDR1 and CDR2: SGHTA and FQGTGA. CDR3 length: 14 amino acids. This CDR3 reads CASSLGQGAYEQYF. The CDR3 DNA reads TGTGCCAGCAGCTTGGGACAGGGGGCGTACGAGCAGTACTTC. The variable domain in full, completed from reference TRBV7-3 and TRBJ2-7, reads GAGVSQTPSNKVTEKGKYVELRCDPISGHTALYWYRQSLGQGPEFLIYFQGTGAADDSGLPNDRFFAVRPEGSVSTLKIQRTERGDSAVYLCASSLGQGAYEQYFGPGTRLTVT.

The J gene is TRBJ1-1, the V gene TRBV4-1, with a tentative D call TRBD1 (5 bases). V was cut by 4 bases and J by 1 base, with 13 bases left in between. Germline CDR1 is MGHRA and CDR2 is YSYEKL. The CDR3 extends over 15 amino acids. CDR3 residues: CASSPKGHQNTEAFF. The CDR3 DNA reads TGCGCCAGCAGCCCAAAGGGGCATCAGAACACTGAAGCTTTCTTT.

This chain connects TRBV5-1 to TRBJ1-1; D is uncertain. Germline V gene data show CDR1 as SGHRS and CDR2 as YFSETQ. Trimming stripped 0 bases from V and 7 bases from J, with 10 bases between. The CDR3 spans 13 residues. The CDR3 region is CASSLVGANEAFF. The CDR3 DNA follows: TGCGCCAGCAGCTTGGTTGGTGCTAATGAAGCTTTCTTT.

The J gene is TRBJ2-1, the V gene TRBV28; the D gene is possibly TRBD1 (6 bases). The CDR3 is made up of 13 amino acids. V dropped 2 bases and J dropped 8 bases, with 10 bases sitting between them. Germline CDR1 MDHEN, CDR2 SYDVKM. CDR3 in amino acids: CASSLIRGHEQFF. In DNA form, the CDR3 reads TGTGCCAGCAGTTTAATCAGGGGACATGAGCAGTTCTTC.

CDR3 amino acids: CASSLFGPNNEQFF. The CDR3 DNA reads TGTGCCAGCAGCTTATTTGGCCCCAACAATGAGCAGTTCTTC. The genes are TRBV7-2 and TRBJ2-1; D is unresolved. CDR3 size: 14 residues. Germline V gene lookup returns CDR1 SGHTA and CDR2 FQGNSA. The V gene lost 2 bases and the J gene lost 5 bases, with 10 bases spanning the gap.